Presented here are 29 T cell receptor beta chains from one specimen sequenced in a study of blood T cell repertoires in COVID-19. This table comes from immunoSEQ multiplex PCR, and its TCRdb copy is limited to in-frame clones, with some not included. Of around 100,000 clones in the sample, about 82% were seen once. Input material: peripheral blood. These receptors all stem from a man over 45 with active or convalescent COVID-19.

CDR3 region: CASSSLAGFTDTQYF. DNA for the CDR3: TGTGCCAGCAGCTCACTAGCGGGGTTCACAGATACGCAGTATTTT. The gene calls are TRBV7-9 and TRBJ2-3; 10 bases line up with TRBD2. Germline V gives CDR1 SEHNR, CDR2 FQNEAQ (reference sequence). J lost 2 bases, V lost 4 bases, and 3 bases had no gene match. This CDR3 comprises 15 residues.

The J gene is TRBJ2-7, the V gene TRBV4-1; 8 bases match TRBD2. Trimming at V came to 6 bases and at J to 5 bases, leaving 9 bases not matched to a gene. The germline CDR1 and CDR2 sequences are MGHRA and YSYEKL. This CDR3 spans 14 amino acids. CDR3 sequence reads: CASSSETSEDEQYF. The CDR3 DNA is TGCGCCAGCAGTTCGGAGACTAGCGAGGACGAGCAGTACTTC.

The CDR3 loop reads CASSRRQLQNTEAFF. As DNA, the CDR3 is TGTGCCAGCAGCCGGAGACAGTTACAGAACACTGAAGCTTTCTTT. J is TRBJ1-1 and V is TRBV7-8; maybe TRBD1 (5 bases). V lost 5 bases and J 1 base, leaving 14 bases between the germline ends. Germline CDR1 reads SGHVS; CDR2 reads FQNEAQ. The length of the CDR3 is 15 residues.

This chain uses TRBV18 with TRBJ1-3; D uncertain. V was shortened by 3 bases and J by 0 bases, with 15 bases between the two germline ends. Looked up from germline, CDR1 is KGHSH and CDR2 is LQKENI. The CDR3 has 17 residues. CDR3 sequence reads: CASSPLHQVLSGNTIYF. The CDR3 DNA is TGTGCCAGCTCACCGTTACATCAGGTTCTCTCTGGAAACACCATATATTTT.

The rearrangement uses TRBV5-1 and TRBJ2-1, with TRBD1 matching 7 bases. From germline, CDR1 is SGHRS and CDR2 YFSETQ. The length of the CDR3 is 15 residues. J lost 9 bases, V lost 1 base, and 10 bases had no gene match. DNA for the CDR3: TGCGCCAGCAGCTTGAGACAGGGTCTTTCAGTTGAGCAGTTCTTC. It codes for CASSLRQGLSVEQFF.

This rearrangement joins TRBV15 to TRBJ2-5; possible D gene TRBD1, 7 bases. The length of the CDR3 is 15 residues. V gave up 3 bases and J gave up 0 bases, with 11 bases separating them. CDR1 LNHNV and CDR2 YYDKDF come from the germline V gene (reference sequence). The CDR3 DNA follows: TGTGCCACCAGCAGGCCAGGGGGGAACCAAGAGACCCAGTACTTC. Translated: CATSRPGGNQETQYF.

The chain uses TRBV19 and TRBJ1-2; D might be TRBD1 (5 bases). V was clipped by 2 bases and J by 2 bases, with 12 bases between them. This CDR3 is 15 amino acids long. Germline CDR1 is LNHDA and CDR2 is SQIVND (reference sequence). The CDR3 here is CASSILGAGNYGYTF. CDR3 bases: TGTGCCAGTAGTATACTTGGGGCGGGGAACTATGGCTACACCTTC.

This rearrangement joins TRBV5-1 to TRBJ2-7; D remains ambiguous. The V gene lost 0 bases and the J gene lost 5 bases, with 15 bases spanning the gap. The CDR3 spans 15 residues. Germline assignment: CDR1 SGHRS and CDR2 YFSETQ. DNA for the CDR3: TGCGCCAGCAGCTTGGCGGGTCCCCCGTGGGACGAGCAGTACTTC. Translating gives CASSLAGPPWDEQYF. Drawing the rest from reference TRBV5-1 and TRBJ2-7, the complete variable domain is KAGVTQTPRYLIKTRGQQVTLSCSPISGHRSVSWYQQTPGQGLQFLFEYFSETQRNKGNFPGRFSGRQFSNSRSEMNVSTLELGDSALYLCASSLAGPPWDEQYFGPGTRLTVT.

Only a few counts were recorded for this clone. The chain recombines TRBV6-5 with TRBJ2-7; 8 bases agree with TRBD1. The CDR3 consists of 15 residues. From germline, CDR1 is MNHEY and CDR2 SVGAGI. The V and J ends lost 0 bases and 2 bases, in that order; junction bases with no gene match: 3. The CDR3 region is CASSYSAGGTYEQYF. In DNA form, the CDR3 reads TGTGCCAGCAGTTACTCCGCAGGGGGCACCTACGAGCAGTACTTC.

J is TRBJ1-2 and V is TRBV7-9; D possibly corresponds to TRBD1 (5 bases). Germline V CDR1 and CDR2: SEHNR, FQNEAQ (reference sequence). V lost 2 bases and J lost 6, with 13 bases in between. The CDR3 length is 14 residues. In DNA, the CDR3 is TGTGCCAGCAGCTTATTTGGCAGGGCCCATGGCTACACCTTC. This translates into CASSLFGRAHGYTF.

The genes are TRBV15 and TRBJ1-6, with D uncertain. The V end was cut by 0 bases, the J end by 7 bases, with 19 bases between. The CDR3 is 18 amino acids. CDR1 and CDR2 from the germline V gene are LNHNV and YYDKDF (reference sequence). The CDR3 DNA reads TGTGCCACCAGCAGAGATATTGGGCTCGACCCATTCAATTCACCCCTCCACTTT. Translation gives CATSRDIGLDPFNSPLHF.

Written as DNA, the CDR3 is TGTGCCAGTACCATGACAGGGGATAGCAATCAGCCCCAGCATTTT. Its protein is CASTMTGDSNQPQHF. The chain couples TRBV19 to TRBJ1-5; 8 positions agree with TRBD1. From germline, CDR1 is LNHDA and CDR2 SQIVND (reference sequence). The CDR3 spans 15 residues. The trim removed 7 bases at V and 0 bases at J, leaving 5 bases unmatched.

The chain is built from TRBV5-1 and TRBJ2-7, with D unresolved. Trimming took 0 bases from V and 0 from J, leaving 7 bases between them. This CDR3 has 14 residues. Germline CDR1 and CDR2: SGHRS and YFSETQ. The CDR3 is CASSLGPSSYEQYF. The CDR3 nucleotides read TGCGCCAGCAGCTTGGGGCCAAGCTCCTACGAGCAGTACTTC.

The CDR3 is CASSYSRTGIFGEQFF. For the CDR3, the DNA is TGTGCCAGCAGTTACTCGAGGACAGGGATTTTCGGTGAGCAGTTCTTC. This chain joins TRBV6-5 and TRBJ2-1; 8 nucleotides agree with TRBD1. Germline CDR1 is MNHEY and CDR2 is SVGAGI. The CDR3 consists of 16 residues. Germline trimming cut 0 bases from V and 9 bases from J; bases unmatched to any gene: 10.

In this sample, this clone turned up once. The junction departs from germline at one end; a sequencing error may be responsible. The chain links TRBV6-1 to TRBJ2-7; 11 nucleotides align to TRBD2. CDR3 length: 14 residues. CDR1 is MNHNS, CDR2 SASEGT, per germline. The CDR3 region has the DNA TGTGCCAGCAGTGAAGGGGGGACTAGCGGCCCCCCCCCTTTC. This sequence encodes CASSEGGTSGPPPF.

The chain is built from TRBV5-1 and TRBJ2-2, with TRBD2 as a possible D gene (5 bases). Trimming removed 3 bases at V and 7 bases at J, with 13 bases between. The CDR3 loop spans 14 amino acids. Looked up from germline, CDR1 is SGHRS and CDR2 is YFSETQ. The CDR3, as DNA: TGCGCCAGCAGCTACGGACTTCGGGGCGGGGAGCTGTTTTTT. It encodes CASSYGLRGGELFF. Full variable domain (rest looked up from reference TRBV5-1 and TRBJ2-2): KAGVTQTPRYLIKTRGQQVTLSCSPISGHRSVSWYQQTPGQGLQFLFEYFSETQRNKGNFPGRFSGRQFSNSRSEMNVSTLELGDSALYLCASSYGLRGGELFFGEGSRLTVL.

The chain recombines TRBV10-1 with TRBJ1-4, with 7 bases matching TRBD1. The germline gives CDR1 WNHNN, CDR2 SYGVQD (reference sequence). V shed 7 bases and J 4 bases; nucleotides not matched to a gene: 3. The CDR3 has 13 residues. The CDR3 DNA is TGCGCCAGCAATTGGGACAGTAATGAAAAACTGTTTTTT. Protein: CASNWDSNEKLFF.

This chain links TRBV10-3 with TRBJ1-6; maybe TRBD1 (6 bases). The CDR3 is 15 amino acids. Germline CDR1 and CDR2: ENHRY and SYGVKD. Trimming left V 6 bases short and J 7 bases short, with 16 bases between. This chain's CDR3 is CAISRDIVENSPLHF. CDR3 nucleotides: TGTGCCATCAGCCGGGACATAGTCGAAAATTCACCCCTCCACTTT.

This chain uses TRBV28 with TRBJ1-2; tentative D call: TRBD1 (5 bases). Germline CDR1 is MDHEN and CDR2 is SYDVKM. Trimming left V 6 bases short and J 5 bases short, with 13 bases between. The CDR3 extends over 13 amino acids. The CDR3 loop reads CASRAGEGYGYTF. Written as DNA, the CDR3 is TGTGCCAGCAGGGCGGGGGAGGGGTATGGCTACACCTTC.

This clone has a count of ten or more. V and J are TRBV5-1 and TRBJ1-6, with D perhaps TRBD1 (5 bases). Germline V gene sequence: CDR1 SGHRS, CDR2 YFSETQ. V lost 4 bases and J 9 bases, leaving 14 bases between the germline ends. The CDR3 is 14 amino acids. CDR3 sequence (DNA): TGCGCCAGCAGCCTTCAGGGTGCTAGTTCACCCCTCCACTTT. Protein: CASSLQGASSPLHF. Filled out from reference TRBV5-1 and TRBJ1-6, the complete variable domain reads KAGVTQTPRYLIKTRGQQVTLSCSPISGHRSVSWYQQTPGQGLQFLFEYFSETQRNKGNFPGRFSGRQFSNSRSEMNVSTLELGDSALYLCASSLQGASSPLHFGNGTRLTVT.

This rearrangement joins TRBV6-5 to TRBJ2-5; TRBD2 aligns across 10 bases. Germline CDR1 and CDR2: MNHEY and SVGAGI. The CDR3 contains 15 residues. The V segment lost 6 bases and the J segment 5 bases; nucleotides outside the gene matches: 9. CDR3 in amino acids: CASSVTSGVGETQYF. CDR3 in DNA: TGTGCCAGCAGCGTTACTAGCGGGGTGGGGGAGACCCAGTACTTC.

The gene calls are TRBV11-3 and TRBJ1-6; 12 bases fit TRBD1. Germline V CDR1 and CDR2: SGHNT, YENEEA. The CDR3 runs 17 residues. After removal of 5 bases from V and 5 bases from J, the junction contained 7 bases not matched to a gene. For the CDR3, the DNA is TGTGCCAGCAGCCTACGGGACAGGGGGCTCCATAATTCACCCCTCCACTTT. It translates to CASSLRDRGLHNSPLHF.

This chain uses TRBV11-3 with TRBJ2-7; TRBD2 might be the D (5 bases). Trimming took off 5 bases at V and 5 bases at J, with 19 bases between the two ends. Per the germline V gene, CDR1 is SGHNT and CDR2 is YENEEA. The CDR3 covers 15 residues. The CDR3 nucleotides read TGTGCCAGCAGCCTGGCGGGTACCCTGTCCAACGAGCAGTACTTC. Residues: CASSLAGTLSNEQYF.

The V gene is TRBV7-3, the J gene TRBJ2-3; possible D gene TRBD2, 6 bases. The CDR3 consists of 15 residues. Trimming shortened V by 2 bases and J by 4 bases, and 13 bases separated the two germline ends. Germline V lookup: CDR1 SGHTA, CDR2 FQGTGA. The CDR3 is CASSLFGEVADTQYF. In DNA form, the CDR3 reads TGTGCCAGCAGCTTATTCGGGGAGGTTGCAGATACGCAGTATTTT.

This chain connects TRBV5-1 to TRBJ2-7, with TRBD1 identical over 7 bases. The CDR3 sequence is 16 residues long. The ends lost 1 base at V and 4 bases at J; junction bases unmatched: 11. The germline V gene encodes CDR1 SGHRS and CDR2 YFSETQ. CDR3 sequence: CASSLSRGTRGYEQYF. CDR3 DNA sequence: TGCGCCAGCAGCTTGTCACGAGGTACCAGGGGGTACGAGCAGTACTTC. Full variable domain (missing parts from reference TRBV5-1 and TRBJ2-7): KAGVTQTPRYLIKTRGQQVTLSCSPISGHRSVSWYQQTPGQGLQFLFEYFSETQRNKGNFPGRFSGRQFSNSRSEMNVSTLELGDSALYLCASSLSRGTRGYEQYFGPGTRLTVT.

This chain joins TRBV5-1 and TRBJ1-3; D remains unclear. Trimming stripped 2 bases from V and 0 bases from J, with 6 bases between. Germline loops: CDR1 SGHRS, CDR2 YFSETQ. The CDR3 is made up of 14 amino acids. The CDR3 region is CASSFTSSGNTIYF. The CDR3 region has the DNA TGCGCCAGCAGCTTTACCAGCTCTGGAAACACCATATATTTT.

This rearrangement joins TRBV7-3 to TRBJ2-1; D uncertain. The CDR3 is 15 amino acids. The germline gives CDR1 SGHTA, CDR2 FQGTGA. V was cut by 1 base and J by 3 bases, with 10 bases left in between. The CDR3 loop reads CASSLSGSYYNEQFF. The CDR3 DNA reads as TGTGCCAGCAGCTTAAGCGGCAGTTACTACAATGAGCAGTTCTTC.

This chain links TRBV19 with TRBJ1-5; no definite D call. V lost 4 bases to trimming and J lost 4 bases, with 8 bases between them. CDR1 and CDR2 from the germline V gene are LNHDA and SQIVND (reference sequence). The CDR3 contains 13 residues. The DNA of the CDR3 is TGTGCCAGTAGTAAGACAATTAATCAGCCCCAGCATTTT. It codes for CASSKTINQPQHF.

The chain joins TRBV5-6 to TRBJ2-1; 12 nucleotides line up with TRBD2. The V segment lost 6 bases and the J segment 8 bases; nucleotides outside the gene matches: 3. The germline V gene encodes CDR1 SGHDT and CDR2 YYEEEE. This CDR3 is 13 amino acids long. The CDR3 DNA follows: TGTGCCAGCACCGGACTAGCGGGGTATGAGCAGTTCTTC. Protein sequence: CASTGLAGYEQFF.